The 21 T cell receptor beta chains below come from one sample, sequenced in a study of T cell changes during pregnancy in multiple sclerosis. Produced via immunoSEQ multiplex PCR; TCRdb's table is partial and in-frame only. Here the sample spans around 38,000 clones, approximately 92% being singletons. The sequences come from CD4+ T cells from peripheral blood mononuclear cells, collected in the third trimester of pregnancy. These receptors were collected from a female donor in good health, enrolled as a control in a pregnancy study.

The chain links TRBV19 to TRBJ1-2; no clear D. The CDR3 has 14 amino acids. Trimming pared 3 bases from V and 4 bases from J, leaving 12 bases between. Germline CDR1 is LNHDA and CDR2 is SQIVND (reference sequence). This CDR3 is CASSIGFSGYGYTF. The CDR3 nucleotides read TGTGCCAGTAGTATTGGGTTTAGCGGCTATGGCTACACCTTC.

V gene TRBV7-2 combines with J gene TRBJ2-1; maybe TRBD2 (7 bases). Trimming stripped 4 bases from V and 10 bases from J, with 17 bases between. This CDR3 is 14 amino acids long. Germline V lookup: CDR1 SGHTA, CDR2 FQGNSA. The CDR3 region is CASSSRGGAREQFF. Here the CDR3 DNA reads TGTGCCAGCAGCTCCAGAGGGGGGGCGCGGGAGCAGTTCTTC.

This sequence joins TRBV12-5 and TRBJ2-7; a weak D match, TRBD1 (6 bases). Looked up from germline, CDR1 is LGHNT and CDR2 is FRNRAP. The CDR3 has 14 residues. V was trimmed by 4 bases and J by 1 base, leaving 11 bases between them. CDR3 DNA sequence: TGTGCTAGTGGTTCCTGGGACATTTCCTACGAGCAGTACTTC. Amino acid sequence: CASGSWDISYEQYF.

CDR3 in amino acids: CASSLARDNEQFF. The CDR3 nucleotides read TGTGCCAGCAGCCTCGCACGAGACAATGAGCAGTTCTTC. V and J are TRBV7-3 and TRBJ2-1; D gene uncertain. The length of the CDR3 is 13 residues. CDR1 and CDR2 (germline): SGHTA, FQGTGA. Trimming stripped 5 bases from V and 5 bases from J, with 10 bases between.

This chain uses TRBV7-2 with TRBJ2-7, with D possibly being TRBD1 (6 bases). Trimming cost V 3 bases and J 3 bases, with 15 bases left between them. The CDR3 is 15 amino acids. CDR1 is SGHTA and CDR2 is FQGNSA in the germline V gene. CDR3 DNA: TGTGCCAGCAGCTTCTTTCGGGACACAAGCTACGAGCAGTACTTC. This sequence encodes CASSFFRDTSYEQYF.

This chain connects TRBV18 to TRBJ1-4; TRBD1 might be the D (6 bases). Germline CDR1 reads KGHSH; CDR2 reads LQKENI. This CDR3 spans 15 amino acids. The germline V and J ends were trimmed by 4 bases and 4 bases, with 13 bases remaining between them. Here the CDR3 DNA reads TGTGCCAGCTCACTCCCAGGGGCCTATAATGAAAAACTGTTTTTT. Translated: CASSLPGAYNEKLFF.

V and J are TRBV2 and TRBJ2-2, with a possible D match to TRBD2 (6 bases). Germline V gene sequence: CDR1 SNHLY, CDR2 FYNNEI. This CDR3 is 15 amino acids long. Deletions cut 7 bases from V and 4 bases from J, with 16 bases between. CDR3 DNA sequence: TGTGCCAGCACCTTGTCGAAGGGAGGCACCGGGGAGCTGTTTTTT. Protein sequence: CASTLSKGGTGELFF.

V usage is TRBV19 and J usage is TRBJ1-1, with D possibly TRBD1 on 5 matching bases. CDR3 length equals 13 residues. Trimming took 0 bases from V and 5 from J, leaving 7 bases between them. From germline, CDR1 is LNHDA and CDR2 SQIVND (reference sequence). As DNA, the CDR3 is TGTGCCAGTAGTATAGAAAGGGGTACTGAAGCTTTCTTT. Its translation: CASSIERGTEAFF. The full variable domain, in which reference TRBV19 and TRBJ1-1 provide the parts outside the CDR3, is DGGITQSPKYLFRKEGQNVTLSCEQNLNHDAMYWYRQDPGQGLRLIYYSQIVNDFQKGDIAEGYSVSREKKESFPLTVTSAQKNPTAFYLCASSIERGTEAFFGQGTRLTVV.

The chain combines TRBV7-6 with TRBJ2-7; TRBD2 matches at 14 bases. CDR1 is SGHVS and CDR2 is FNYEAQ in the germline V gene. The ends lost 5 bases at V and 2 bases at J; junction bases unmatched: 5. This CDR3 spans 16 amino acids. The CDR3 nucleotides are TGTGCCAGCAGCAGCGGACTAGCGGGGGGACCCTACGAGCAGTACTTC. Protein: CASSSGLAGGPYEQYF.

This clone was picked up one time. The chain joins TRBV5-6 to TRBJ2-1, with a tentative D call TRBD2 (6 bases). Germline lookup yields CDR1 SGHDT and CDR2 YYEEEE. This CDR3 contains 16 residues. The germline V and J ends were trimmed by 3 bases and 5 bases, with 18 bases remaining between them. This CDR3 is CASSSTGGLPDNEQFF. The DNA of the CDR3 is TGTGCCAGCAGCTCGACCGGCGGACTACCCGACAATGAGCAGTTCTTC.

This chain connects TRBV27 to TRBJ2-1; tentatively, D is TRBD2 (5 bases). V was pared by 2 bases and J by 5 bases, with 7 bases between. CDR1 and CDR2 from the germline V gene are MNHEY and SMNVEV (reference sequence). The CDR3 is made up of 13 amino acids. The CDR3 DNA is TGTGCCAGCAGTTTAACTAGAAACAATGAGCAGTTCTTC. It is translated as CASSLTRNNEQFF.

A note on this clone: A read error may produce the germline difference seen at one junction end. V gene TRBV5-6 combines with J gene TRBJ1-3; D remains unclear. This CDR3 region has 17 residues. Per germline, CDR1 SGHDT and CDR2 YYEEEE. The chain's CDR3 is CARSTIDPRELGNTIYF. CDR3 DNA sequence: TGTGCCCGCAGCACCATTGACCCCCGGGAGTTAGGAAACACCATATATTTT.

V is TRBV2 and J is TRBJ1-2; 10 bases agree with TRBD1. J was trimmed by 7 bases and V by 5 bases; bases with no gene match: 13. The length of the CDR3 is 16 residues. Germline V lookup: CDR1 SNHLY, CDR2 FYNNEI. The CDR3, as DNA: TGTGCCAGCAGTAACCGGGACAGGGGAATATCTGGTGGCTACACCTTC. This sequence encodes CASSNRDRGISGGYTF.

This sequence joins TRBV2 and TRBJ1-6, with TRBD1 as a possible D gene (5 bases). This CDR3 has 16 amino acids. Trimming cost V 6 bases and J 3 bases, with 15 bases left between them. Germline CDR1 SNHLY, CDR2 FYNNEI. The CDR3 coding sequence is TGTGCCAGCAGACCAGCGGGACTGAACTATAATTCACCCCTCCACTTT. This encodes CASRPAGLNYNSPLHF. Drawing the rest from reference TRBV2 and TRBJ1-6, the complete variable domain is EPEVTQTPSHQVTQMGQEVILRCVPISNHLYFYWYRQILGQKVEFLVSFYNNEISEKSEIFDDQFSVERPDGSNFTLKIRSTKLEDSAMYFCASRPAGLNYNSPLHFGNGTRLTVT.

J is TRBJ1-6 and V is TRBV30; unclear D gene. This CDR3 is built from 13 residues. V lost 0 bases to trimming and J lost 9 bases, with 9 bases between them. CDR1 is GTSNPN, CDR2 SVGIG, per germline (reference sequence). CDR3 in amino acids: CAWSVSASSPLHF. In DNA, the CDR3 is TGTGCCTGGAGTGTCAGTGCTAGTTCACCCCTCCACTTT. Using reference TRBV30 and TRBJ1-6 for the parts outside the CDR3, the full variable domain is SQTIHQWPATLVQPVGSPLSLECTVEGTSNPNLYWYRQAAGRGLQLLFYSVGIGQISSEVPQNLSASRPQDRQFILSSKKLLLSDSGFYLCAWSVSASSPLHFGNGTRLTVT.

DNA for the CDR3: TGTGCCAGCAGCCCTATGCCCCGGGACTCAGGACTAGGCTACACCTTC. As protein: CASSPMPRDSGLGYTF. The V and J genes are TRBV7-3 and TRBJ1-2, with D possibly matching TRBD1 (5 bases). The CDR3 totals 16 residues. From germline, CDR1 is SGHTA and CDR2 FQGTGA. V shed 5 bases and J shed 8 bases, with 24 bases lying between them.

This chain connects TRBV28 to TRBJ1-5, with a weak D call TRBD1 (6 bases). CDR1 is MDHEN and CDR2 is SYDVKM in the germline V gene. Trimming took 3 bases from V and 5 from J, leaving 14 bases between them. This CDR3 contains 15 residues. The CDR3 loop is CASSFWSTGYQPQHF. In DNA form, the CDR3 reads TGTGCCAGCAGTTTTTGGTCGACAGGATATCAGCCCCAGCATTTT.

This clone was observed once. The V and J genes are TRBV9 and TRBJ1-1, with D tentatively TRBD1 (5 bases). The CDR3 is 14 amino acids. CDR1 is SGDLS, CDR2 YYNGEE, per germline. Trimming removed 0 bases at V and 1 base at J, with 7 bases between. CDR3 DNA sequence: TGTGCCAGCAGCGTAGTGGGGGGGAACACTGAAGCTTTCTTT. This encodes CASSVVGGNTEAFF.

The rearrangement joins TRBV29-1 to TRBJ2-7; TRBD1 matches 7 bases. Germline V gene lookup returns CDR1 SQVTM and CDR2 ANQGSEA. V dropped 2 bases and J dropped 3; count of bases not matched to a gene: 7. There are 14 residues in the CDR3. The CDR3 spells CSVEWAGGRYEQYF. Written as DNA, the CDR3 is TGCAGCGTTGAATGGGCAGGGGGTCGCTACGAGCAGTACTTC.

This rearrangement joins TRBV6-5 to TRBJ2-7; perhaps TRBD1 as D (5 bases). Trimming cost V 6 bases and J 2 bases, with 11 bases left between them. In germline, CDR1 is MNHEY, CDR2 SVGAGI. This CDR3 has 13 residues. The CDR3 sequence is CASSRQGPYEQYF. The CDR3 coding sequence is TGTGCCAGCAGCCGCCAGGGTCCCTACGAGCAGTACTTC.

This chain joins TRBV4-2 and TRBJ1-1; D is possibly TRBD1 (5 bases). Germline assignment: CDR1 LGHNA and CDR2 YNFKEQ. This CDR3 is 15 amino acids long. The germline V and J ends were trimmed by 2 bases and 5 bases, with 15 bases remaining between them. CDR3 nucleotides: TGTGCCAGCAGCCAAATATCCAAGGGGAATACTGAAGCTTTCTTT. Protein sequence: CASSQISKGNTEAFF.